Listed below are T cell receptor beta chains from one sample, sequenced in a study of prognosis after radiotherapy for stage I lung cancer. TCRdb reprocessed the multiplex PCR reads via MiXCR and lists one record per CDR3 protein. Among approximately 30,000 distinct CDR3 sequences, about 32% were seen once, and the ten largest hold roughly a third. Sequenced here: PBMCs, sampled before or after stereotactic body radiation therapy (not recorded which). The receptors here all came from a donor of 50 years or more with non-small cell lung cancer. CDR3s include the opening cysteine and the closing phenylalanine or tryptophan. The order of the fields is J gene, V gene, D gene, clone size, CDR3 protein, CDR3 DNA. A D gene is named only where the DNA matches it firmly. Clone sizes are given selectively: once, few, many, or a class where the clone is expanded.

j_call: TRBJ2-3; v_call: TRBV7-3; d_call: .; clone_size: many; cdr3_aa: CASSLSGLAPGTDTQYF; cdr3_nt: TGTGCCAGCAGCTTAAGTGGTCTGGCTCCAGGCACAGATACGCAGTATTTT
j_call: TRBJ2-7; v_call: TRBV7-9; d_call: .; clone_size: .; cdr3_aa: CASRQSLTGTYEQYF; cdr3_nt: TGTGCCAGCAGACAATCCTTGACAGGAACCTACGAGCAGTACTTC
j_call: TRBJ2-5; v_call: TRBV12-3/TRBV12-4; d_call: .; clone_size: many; cdr3_aa: CASSYFSTAQTQYF; cdr3_nt: TGTGCCAGCAGTTATTTCTCGACAGCGCAGACCCAGTACTTC
j_call: TRBJ1-5; v_call: TRBV19; d_call: .; clone_size: .; cdr3_aa: CARKPPPQHF; cdr3_nt: TGTGCCAGAAAGCCGCCGCCCCAGCATTTT
j_call: TRBJ2-2; v_call: TRBV6-1; d_call: .; clone_size: .; cdr3_aa: CASSVEASGCANTGELFF; cdr3_nt: TGTGCCAGCAGTGTGGAGGCGTCGGGATGTGCGAACACCGGGGAGCTGTTTTTT
j_call: TRBJ1-1; v_call: TRBV5-1; d_call: .; clone_size: .; cdr3_aa: CASSLMHNTEAFF; cdr3_nt: TGCGCCAGCAGCTTGATGCATAACACTGAAGCTTTCTTT
j_call: TRBJ1-2; v_call: TRBV20-1; d_call: .; clone_size: many; cdr3_aa: CSAREGGGRQVYGYTF; cdr3_nt: TGCAGTGCTAGAGAAGGGGGTGGAAGACAGGTCTATGGCTACACCTTC
j_call: TRBJ2-7; v_call: TRBV6-1; d_call: TRBD1; clone_size: .; cdr3_aa: CASRDRVFEQYF; cdr3_nt: TGTGCCAGCAGGGACAGGGTGTTCGAGCAGTACTTC
j_call: TRBJ2-7; v_call: TRBV6-9; d_call: .; clone_size: .; cdr3_aa: CASSYQAATYEQYF; cdr3_nt: TGTGCCAGCAGTTACCAAGCGGCCACCTACGAGCAGTACTTC
j_call: TRBJ2-1; v_call: TRBV5-1; d_call: TRBD2; clone_size: many; cdr3_aa: CASSLVVAGGYNEQFF; cdr3_nt: TGCGCCAGCAGCTTGGTCGTAGCGGGAGGGTACAATGAGCAGTTCTTC
j_call: TRBJ2-5; v_call: TRBV4-2; d_call: TRBD2; clone_size: many; cdr3_aa: CASSQESLAALQETQYF; cdr3_nt: TGTGCCAGCAGCCAAGAATCACTAGCGGCACTCCAAGAGACCCAGTACTTC
j_call: TRBJ2-1; v_call: TRBV24-1; d_call: TRBD2; clone_size: many; cdr3_aa: CATSDLVLAGVWFF; cdr3_nt: TGTGCCACCAGTGATTTAGTCCTAGCGGGAGTGTGGTTCTTC
j_call: TRBJ1-1; v_call: TRBV6-2/TRBV6-3; d_call: .; clone_size: many; cdr3_aa: CASSSGPNTEAFF; cdr3_nt: TGTGCCAGCAGTTCCGGGCCGAACACTGAAGCTTTCTTT
j_call: TRBJ2-2; v_call: TRBV27; d_call: TRBD2; clone_size: many; cdr3_aa: CASKLAGTMNTGELFF; cdr3_nt: TGTGCCAGCAAACTAGCGGGGACGATGAACACCGGGGAGCTGTTTTTT
j_call: TRBJ2-7; v_call: TRBV27; d_call: .; clone_size: many; cdr3_aa: CASSPRGHYEQYF; cdr3_nt: TGTGCCAGCAGTCCCCGTGGGCATTACGAGCAGTACTTC